This TCR beta chain was captured in a study of T-cell memory formation after mild COVID-19. TCRdb called the 5' RACE reads again in MiXCR, with one record for every CDR3 protein. The repertoire holds approximately 300,000 distinct CDR3 sequences, with roughly 8% as singletons. With 3 bases clipped from V and 2 bases from J, the junction kept 8 bases outside the gene matches. Germline CDR1 MNHEY, CDR2 SMNVEV (reference sequence). The CDR3 covers 17 residues. The chain employs TRBV27 and TRBJ2-2; 8 bases agree with TRBD1. The sequence came from a young man who had mild COVID-19 (a few samples of this study predate the infection). Cell type and time point are not known. The sample was PBMCs or a T cell subset sorted from them (not recorded which). DNA of the CDR3: TGTGCCAGCAGTTTGATAGGACAGGGATTAAACACCGGGGAGCTGTTTTTT. This sequence encodes CASSLIGQGLNTGELFF.